What follows describes a single TCR beta chain. This sample was taken from a study of T cells in Graves' hyperthyroidism and ophthalmopathy. Turning to the study itself: Prior to any treatment, at the point of initial diagnosis, peripheral blood was collected.

Amplified regions were TCR beta CDR3 sequences from RNA transcripts. The primer set for the first-round RT-PCR of the TCR CDR3 was HTBI. TCRdb passed the multiplex PCR reads through MiXCR, listing each CDR3 protein once. Here the sample spans fewer than 450,000 distinct CDR3 sequences, approximately 18% being singletons. The CDR3 is 16 residues long. The junction had 6 bases not matched to a gene; V was cut back by 1 base and J by 2 bases. CDR1 and CDR2 from the germline V gene are SGHRS and YFSETQ. This sequence was found in a woman between 25 and 40 years old with Graves' hyperthyroidism that later progressed to Graves' ophthalmopathy. The sample comprised blood. This sequence joins TRBV5-1 and TRBJ2-4, with 7 nucleotides matching TRBD1. CDR3 residues: CASSLLSQGTKNIQYF. CDR3 bases: TGCGCCAGCAGCTTGCTATCACAGGGGACCAAAAACATTCAGTACTTC.